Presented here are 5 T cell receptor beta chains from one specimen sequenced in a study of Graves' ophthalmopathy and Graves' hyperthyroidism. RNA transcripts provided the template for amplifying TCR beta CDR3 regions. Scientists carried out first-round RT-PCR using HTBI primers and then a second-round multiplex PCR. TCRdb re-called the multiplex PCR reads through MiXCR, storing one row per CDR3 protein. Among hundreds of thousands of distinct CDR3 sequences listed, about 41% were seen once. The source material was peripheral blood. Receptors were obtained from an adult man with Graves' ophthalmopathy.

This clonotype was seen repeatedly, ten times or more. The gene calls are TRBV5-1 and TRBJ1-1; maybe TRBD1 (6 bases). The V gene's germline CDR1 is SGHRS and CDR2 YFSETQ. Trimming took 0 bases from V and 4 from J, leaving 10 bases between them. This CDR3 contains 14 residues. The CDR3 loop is CASSLEGVSTEAFF. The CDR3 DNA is TGCGCCAGCAGCTTGGAGGGGGTTTCCACTGAAGCTTTCTTT.

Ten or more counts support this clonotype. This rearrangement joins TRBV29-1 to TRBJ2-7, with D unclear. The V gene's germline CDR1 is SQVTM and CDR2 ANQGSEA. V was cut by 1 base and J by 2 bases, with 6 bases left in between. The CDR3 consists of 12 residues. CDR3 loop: CSVEARPYEQYF. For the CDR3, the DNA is TGCAGCGTTGAAGCCAGGCCCTACGAGCAGTACTTC.

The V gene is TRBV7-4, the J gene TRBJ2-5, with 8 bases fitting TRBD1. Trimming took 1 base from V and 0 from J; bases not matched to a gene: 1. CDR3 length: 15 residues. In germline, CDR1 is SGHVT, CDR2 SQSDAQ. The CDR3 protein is CASSLGRGHQETQYF. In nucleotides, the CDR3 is TGTGCCAGCAGCTTAGGCAGGGGGCACCAAGAGACCCAGTACTTC.

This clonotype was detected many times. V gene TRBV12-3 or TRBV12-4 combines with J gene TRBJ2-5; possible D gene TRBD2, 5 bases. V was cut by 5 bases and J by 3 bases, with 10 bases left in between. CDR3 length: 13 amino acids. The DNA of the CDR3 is TGTGCCAGCAGTCAGCTACTAGAAGAGACCCAGTACTTC. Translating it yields CASSQLLEETQYF.

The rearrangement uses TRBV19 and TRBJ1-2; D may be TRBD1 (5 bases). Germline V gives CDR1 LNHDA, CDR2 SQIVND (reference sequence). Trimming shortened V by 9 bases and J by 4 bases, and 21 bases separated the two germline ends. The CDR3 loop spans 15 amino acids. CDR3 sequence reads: CASRIDSARPYGYTF. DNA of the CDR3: TGTGCCAGCAGAATTGACAGCGCTAGACCCTATGGCTACACCTTC.